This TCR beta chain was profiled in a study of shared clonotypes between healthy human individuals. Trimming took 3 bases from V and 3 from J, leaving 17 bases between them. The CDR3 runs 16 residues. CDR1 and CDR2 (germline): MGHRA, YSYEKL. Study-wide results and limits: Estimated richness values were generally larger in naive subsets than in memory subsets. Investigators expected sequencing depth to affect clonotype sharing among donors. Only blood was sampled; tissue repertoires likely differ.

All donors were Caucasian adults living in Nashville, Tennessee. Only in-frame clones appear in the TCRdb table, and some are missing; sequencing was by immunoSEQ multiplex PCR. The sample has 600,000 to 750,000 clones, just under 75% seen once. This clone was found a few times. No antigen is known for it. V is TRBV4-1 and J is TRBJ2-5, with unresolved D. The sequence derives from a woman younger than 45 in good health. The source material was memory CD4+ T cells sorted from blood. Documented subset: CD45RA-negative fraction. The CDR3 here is CASSQEVAIREETQYF. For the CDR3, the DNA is TGCGCCAGCAGCCAGGAAGTGGCCATAAGGGAAGAGACCCAGTACTTC.